One sample yielded the 11 T cell receptor beta chains listed below, sequenced in a study of beta chain features in type 1 diabetes. The isolated RNA, all of it, was reverse transcribed, so expressed TCRB transcripts were what got sequenced. Profiled with immunoSEQ multiplex PCR; TCRdb holds only in-frame clones, not every one. Of about 320,000 clones in the sample, less than 15% are singletons; the top ten hold under 8.5%. The sample taken for sequencing was central memory CD4+ T cells from blood. The receptors shown here come from a man aged 30-40 years in good health.

The V gene is TRBV15, the J gene TRBJ2-3; 8 bases agree with TRBD2. The ends lost 2 bases at V and 4 bases at J; junction bases unmatched: 5. The CDR3 runs 15 residues. Germline CDR1 and CDR2: LNHNV and YYDKDF (reference sequence). The CDR3 here is CATSRRAGGADTQYF. CDR3 DNA sequence: TGTGCCACCAGCAGAAGGGCGGGAGGCGCAGATACGCAGTATTTT.

This chain links TRBV6-5 with TRBJ2-3; D gene ambiguous. The ends were cut back, 8 bases at V and 6 bases at J, with 9 bases in the middle. This CDR3 is built from 11 residues. CDR1 MNHEY and CDR2 SVGAGI come from the germline V gene. The CDR3 protein is CASLSWDTQYF. The DNA of the CDR3 is TGTGCCAGCCTCTCCTGGGATACGCAGTATTTT.

There are a few counts of this clone. The chain couples TRBV7-2 to TRBJ2-5; D is undetermined. CDR3 length equals 12 residues. CDR1 SGHTA and CDR2 FQGNSA come from the germline V gene. Deletions cut 2 bases from V and 3 bases from J, with 4 bases between. Here the CDR3 reads CASSLQKETQYF. The CDR3 region has the DNA TGTGCCAGCAGCTTACAGAAAGAGACCCAGTACTTC.

The rearrangement uses TRBV30 and TRBJ2-1; D is uncertain. The CDR3 is 12 amino acids. Trimming removed 7 bases at V and 6 bases at J, with 13 bases between. CDR1 GTSNPN and CDR2 SVGIG come from the germline V gene (reference sequence). The CDR3 here is CALSETFNEQFF. CDR3 nucleotide sequence: TGTGCCTTAAGCGAGACTTTCAATGAGCAGTTCTTC. The variable domain in full, with the rest retrieved from reference TRBV30 and TRBJ2-1, is SQTIHQWPATLVQPVGSPLSLECTVEGTSNPNLYWYRQAAGRGLQLLFYSVGIGQISSEVPQNLSASRPQDRQFILSSKKLLLSDSGFYLCALSETFNEQFFGPGTRLTVL.

This clone was detected many times. This chain connects TRBV27 to TRBJ2-7; 10 bases are shared with TRBD2. The V segment lost 2 bases and the J segment 6 bases; nucleotides outside the gene matches: 4. The length of the CDR3 is 14 residues. CDR1 and CDR2 (germline): MNHEY, SMNVEV (reference sequence). In nucleotides, the CDR3 is TGTGCCAGCAGTTTAAGTCTAGCGGGAGCCGAGCAGTACGTC. Translated, it gives CASSLSLAGAEQYV.

The chain recombines TRBV15 with TRBJ2-7; D is unresolved. Germline V gives CDR1 LNHNV, CDR2 YYDKDF (reference sequence). The length of the CDR3 is 15 residues. The germline V and J ends were trimmed by 0 bases and 3 bases, with 12 bases remaining between them. CDR3 bases: TGTGCCACCAGCAGAGAGGCCCGTTTTGGCTACGAGCAGTACTTC. Translation gives CATSREARFGYEQYF.

The chain recombines TRBV30 with TRBJ2-3; TRBD2 aligns across 9 bases. CDR3 size: 14 residues. Germline CDR1 reads GTSNPN; CDR2 reads SVGIG (reference sequence). Unmatched junction bases numbered 5, after V lost 7 bases and J lost 0 bases. The CDR3 reads CASMTSGSTDTQYF. DNA of the CDR3: TGTGCCTCGATGACTAGCGGAAGCACAGATACGCAGTATTTT.

This clone was observed a handful of times. The rearrangement joins TRBV2 to TRBJ2-2; no clear D. Trimming removed 5 bases at V and 5 bases at J, with 3 bases between. Germline V gives CDR1 SNHLY, CDR2 FYNNEI. The CDR3 extends over 11 amino acids. DNA of the CDR3: TGTGCCAGCAGTCTAACCGGGGAGCTGTTTTTT. Amino acids: CASSLTGELFF.

This clone was detected a few times. This chain uses TRBV30 with TRBJ2-3; D uncertain. V was pared by 1 base and J by 2 bases, with 7 bases between. Germline CDR1 GTSNPN, CDR2 SVGIG (reference sequence). This CDR3 is built from 13 residues. The CDR3 DNA follows: TGTGCCTGGAGTGGACTGCACACAGATACGCAGTATTTT. It translates to CAWSGLHTDTQYF.

This clone was picked up a small number of times. The chain is built from TRBV11-2 and TRBJ2-1; D tentatively fits TRBD1 or TRBD2 (7 bases each). Germline V gene sequence: CDR1 SGHAT, CDR2 FQNNGV. V was cut by 5 bases and J by 2 bases, with 19 bases left in between. This CDR3 is built from 17 residues. CDR3 DNA: TGTGCCAGCAGCCCCCAGGGGGGGCGACTCGCCTACAATGAGCAGTTCTTC. Translating gives CASSPQGGRLAYNEQFF.

This clone has just a few counts. The chain links TRBV9 to TRBJ2-7; D is unresolved. This CDR3 comprises 12 residues. Germline assignment: CDR1 SGDLS and CDR2 YYNGEE. The V and J ends lost 3 bases and 4 bases respectively, with 8 bases between them. In DNA form, the CDR3 reads TGTGCCAGCAGCGGACCGGGTTACGAGCAGTACTTC. Its translation: CASSGPGYEQYF.